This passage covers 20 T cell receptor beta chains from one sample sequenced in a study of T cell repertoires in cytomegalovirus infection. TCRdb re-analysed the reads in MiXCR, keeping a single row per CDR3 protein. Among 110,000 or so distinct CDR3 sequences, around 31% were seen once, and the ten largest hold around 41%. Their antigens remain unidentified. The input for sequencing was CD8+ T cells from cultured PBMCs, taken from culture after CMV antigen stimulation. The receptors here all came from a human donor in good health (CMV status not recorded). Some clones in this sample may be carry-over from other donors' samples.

The CDR3 loop is CASRTPALGAKIRLGNGSTDTQYF. The CDR3 DNA reads as TGTGCCAGCAGGACCCCCGCCCTAGGGGCAAAAATACGTTTGGGAAATGGTAGCACAGATACGCAGTATTTT. The V and J genes are TRBV28 and TRBJ2-3, with a possible D match to TRBD1 (5 bases). The CDR3 has 24 residues. CDR1 is MDHEN and CDR2 is SYDVKM in the germline V gene. V gave up 6 bases and J gave up 0 bases, with 40 bases separating them. The whole variable domain, remainder taken from reference TRBV28 and TRBJ2-3, is DVKVTQSSRYLVKRTGEKVFLECVQDMDHENMFWYRQDPGLGLRLIYFSYDVKMKEKGDIPEGYSVSREKKERFSLILESASTNQTSMYLCASRTPALGAKIRLGNGSTDTQYFGPGTRLTVL.

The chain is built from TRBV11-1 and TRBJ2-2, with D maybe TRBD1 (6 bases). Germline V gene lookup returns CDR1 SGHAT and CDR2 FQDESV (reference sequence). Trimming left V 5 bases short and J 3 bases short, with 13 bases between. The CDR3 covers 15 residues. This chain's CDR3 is CASSPRNRDTGELFF. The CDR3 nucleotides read TGTGCCAGCAGCCCGCGAAACAGGGACACCGGGGAGCTGTTTTTT.

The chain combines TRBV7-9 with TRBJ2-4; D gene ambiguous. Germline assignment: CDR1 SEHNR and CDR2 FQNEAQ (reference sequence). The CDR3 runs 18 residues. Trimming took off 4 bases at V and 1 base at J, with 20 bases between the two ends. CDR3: CASSSSQSTQAAKNIQYF. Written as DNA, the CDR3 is TGTGCCAGCAGCTCCTCACAATCGACGCAGGCGGCCAAAAACATTCAGTACTTC.

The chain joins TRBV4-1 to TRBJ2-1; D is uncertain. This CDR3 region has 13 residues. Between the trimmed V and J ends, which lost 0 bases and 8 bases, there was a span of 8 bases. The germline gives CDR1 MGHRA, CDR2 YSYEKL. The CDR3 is CASSQDPGYEQFF. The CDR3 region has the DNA TGCGCCAGCAGCCAAGATCCCGGTTATGAGCAGTTCTTC.

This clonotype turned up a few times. CDR3 coding DNA: TGCAGCGTTCTCGGGGGAGATACTAGCACAGATACGCAGTATTTT. It translates to CSVLGGDTSTDTQYF. The rearrangement joins TRBV29-1 to TRBJ2-3; possibly TRBD2 for D (6 bases). V lost 5 bases to trimming and J lost 0 bases, with 15 bases between them. CDR1 SQVTM and CDR2 ANQGSEA come from the germline V gene. The CDR3 has 15 amino acids.

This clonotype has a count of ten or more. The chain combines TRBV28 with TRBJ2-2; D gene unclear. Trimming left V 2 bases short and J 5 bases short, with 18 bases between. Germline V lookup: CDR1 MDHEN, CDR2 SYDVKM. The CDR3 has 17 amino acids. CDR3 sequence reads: CASSLEFKGQVTGELFF. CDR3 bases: TGTGCCAGCAGTTTAGAGTTCAAAGGGCAAGTGACCGGGGAGCTGTTTTTT.

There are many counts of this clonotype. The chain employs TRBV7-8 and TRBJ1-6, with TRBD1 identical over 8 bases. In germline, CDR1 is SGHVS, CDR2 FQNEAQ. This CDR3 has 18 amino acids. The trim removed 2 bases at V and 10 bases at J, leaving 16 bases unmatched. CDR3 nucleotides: TGTGCCAGCAGCTTACTAGGTTCCGGACAGGGAGGTTTATCACCCCTCCACTTT. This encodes CASSLLGSGQGGLSPLHF.

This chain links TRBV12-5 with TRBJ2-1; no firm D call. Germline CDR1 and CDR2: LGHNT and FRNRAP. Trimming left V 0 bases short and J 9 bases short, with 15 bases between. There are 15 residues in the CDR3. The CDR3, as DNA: TGTGCTAGTGGTTTGGTACTGGACGGGCTAACTGAGCAGTTCTTC. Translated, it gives CASGLVLDGLTEQFF.

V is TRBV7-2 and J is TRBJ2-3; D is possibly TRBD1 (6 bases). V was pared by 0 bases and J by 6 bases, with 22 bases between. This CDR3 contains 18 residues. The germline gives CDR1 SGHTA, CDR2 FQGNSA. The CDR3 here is CASSLARDTTIEGDTQYF. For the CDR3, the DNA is TGTGCCAGCAGCTTAGCCCGGGACACCACTATAGAAGGCGATACGCAGTATTTT. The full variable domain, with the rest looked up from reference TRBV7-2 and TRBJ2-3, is GAGVSQSPSNKVTEKGKDVELRCDPISGHTALYWYRQSLGQGLEFLIYFQGNSAPDKSGLPSDRFSAERTGGSVSTLTIQRTQQEDSAVYLCASSLARDTTIEGDTQYFGPGTRLTVL.

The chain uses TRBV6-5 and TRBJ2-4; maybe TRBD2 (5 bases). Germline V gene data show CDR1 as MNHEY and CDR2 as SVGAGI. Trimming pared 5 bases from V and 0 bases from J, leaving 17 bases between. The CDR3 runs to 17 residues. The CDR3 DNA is TGTGCCAGCAGTGAGGGCGCCGAGACTCTAGCCAAAAACATTCAGTACTTC. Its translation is CASSEGAETLAKNIQYF.

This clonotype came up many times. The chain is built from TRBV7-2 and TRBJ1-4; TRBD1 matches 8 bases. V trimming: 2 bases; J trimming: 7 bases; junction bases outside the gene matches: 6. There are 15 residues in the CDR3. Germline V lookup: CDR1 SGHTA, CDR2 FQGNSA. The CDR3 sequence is CASSLNRGLSEKLFF. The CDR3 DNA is TGTGCCAGCAGCTTAAACAGGGGGTTATCTGAAAAACTGTTTTTT.

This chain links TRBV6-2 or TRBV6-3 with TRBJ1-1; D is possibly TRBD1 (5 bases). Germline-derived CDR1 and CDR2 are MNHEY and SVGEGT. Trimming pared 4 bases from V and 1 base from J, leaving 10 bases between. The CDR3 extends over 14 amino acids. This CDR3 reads CASSWQGRNTEAFF. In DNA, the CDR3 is TGTGCCAGCAGTTGGCAGGGAAGGAACACTGAAGCTTTCTTT.

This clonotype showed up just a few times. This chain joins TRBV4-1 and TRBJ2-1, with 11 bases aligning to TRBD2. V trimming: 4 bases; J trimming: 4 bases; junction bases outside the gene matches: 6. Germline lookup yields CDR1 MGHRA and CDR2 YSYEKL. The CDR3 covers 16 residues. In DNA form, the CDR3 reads TGCGCCAGCAGCCCCCTACTAGCGGGAGATTACAATGAGCAGTTCTTC. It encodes CASSPLLAGDYNEQFF.

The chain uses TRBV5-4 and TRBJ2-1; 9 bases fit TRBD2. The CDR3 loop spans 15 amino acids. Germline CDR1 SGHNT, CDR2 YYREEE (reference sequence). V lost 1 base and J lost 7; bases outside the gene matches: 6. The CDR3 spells CASSLRLAGRNEQFF. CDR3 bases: TGTGCCAGCAGCTTGCGGCTAGCGGGGAGGAATGAGCAGTTCTTC.

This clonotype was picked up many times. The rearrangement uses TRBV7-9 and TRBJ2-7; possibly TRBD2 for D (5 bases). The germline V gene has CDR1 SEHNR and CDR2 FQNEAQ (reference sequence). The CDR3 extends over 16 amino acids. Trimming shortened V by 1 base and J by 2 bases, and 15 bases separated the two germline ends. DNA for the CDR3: TGTGCCAGCAGCTTAGACGCGGGCTTCGCTCCCTACGAGCAGTACTTC. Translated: CASSLDAGFAPYEQYF.

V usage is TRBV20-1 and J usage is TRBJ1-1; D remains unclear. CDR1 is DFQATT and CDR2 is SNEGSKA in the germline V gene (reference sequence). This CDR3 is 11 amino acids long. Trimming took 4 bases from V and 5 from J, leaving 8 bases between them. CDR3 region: CSATFGTEAFF. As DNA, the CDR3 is TGCAGTGCTACTTTCGGGACTGAAGCTTTCTTT.

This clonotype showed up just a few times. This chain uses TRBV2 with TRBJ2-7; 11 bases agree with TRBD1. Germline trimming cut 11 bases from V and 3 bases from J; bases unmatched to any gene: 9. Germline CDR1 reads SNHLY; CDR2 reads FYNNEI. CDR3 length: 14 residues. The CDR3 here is CAQSIGTGGYEQYF. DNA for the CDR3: TGTGCCCAATCCATAGGGACAGGGGGCTACGAGCAGTACTTC.

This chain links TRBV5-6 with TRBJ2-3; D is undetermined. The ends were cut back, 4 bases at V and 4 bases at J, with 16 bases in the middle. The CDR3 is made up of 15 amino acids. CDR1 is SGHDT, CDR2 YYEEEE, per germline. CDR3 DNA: TGTGCCAGCAGCACCCGGATCGTGGTAGCAGATACGCAGTATTTT. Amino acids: CASSTRIVVADTQYF.

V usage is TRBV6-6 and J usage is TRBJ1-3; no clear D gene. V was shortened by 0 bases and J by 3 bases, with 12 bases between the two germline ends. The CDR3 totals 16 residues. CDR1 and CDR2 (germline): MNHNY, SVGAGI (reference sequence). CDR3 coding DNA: TGTGCCAGCAGTTACTCGATGCAACGAATTGGAAACACCATATATTTT. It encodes CASSYSMQRIGNTIYF.

The CDR3 here is CASRTLWGQGASYNSPLHF. The CDR3 DNA follows: TGTGCCAGCAGAACCCTGTGGGGACAGGGGGCTTCCTATAATTCACCCCTCCACTTT. The genes are TRBV27 and TRBJ1-6, with TRBD1 identical over 12 bases. Germline V gene data show CDR1 as MNHEY and CDR2 as SMNVEV (reference sequence). The V segment lost 6 bases and the J segment 1 base; nucleotides outside the gene matches: 10. The CDR3 is made up of 19 amino acids.